Described below is a single T cell receptor (beta chain) sequence and its context. Authors' analysis steps: Counts of nucleated cells, estimated from reference gene primer amplification, were obtained. Clones were read by immunoSEQ multiplex PCR, and TCRdb kept only the in-frame ones, dropping some. V, J and clone size were drawn from that table, and D and trimming were deduced from the DNA. The table shows around 200,000 clones, with roughly 85% occurring only once. This sample is part of a study of blood T cell repertoires in COVID-19. Looking at the study overall: Sites across the United States, Italy and Spain contributed samples from acute and convalescent COVID-19.

This CDR3 is built from 15 residues. The germline V gene encodes CDR1 SGHTS and CDR2 YDEGEE. The ends lost 5 bases at V and 4 bases at J; junction bases unmatched: 6. This chain joins TRBV5-8 and TRBJ2-2; 9 bases align to TRBD1. The TCR was taken from a man between 60 and 75 years old with acute or convalescent COVID-19. Sequenced sample: peripheral blood. CDR3 region: CASRPGQGFTGELFF. CDR3 DNA sequence: TGTGCCAGCAGACCGGGACAGGGCTTCACCGGGGAGCTGTTTTTT.